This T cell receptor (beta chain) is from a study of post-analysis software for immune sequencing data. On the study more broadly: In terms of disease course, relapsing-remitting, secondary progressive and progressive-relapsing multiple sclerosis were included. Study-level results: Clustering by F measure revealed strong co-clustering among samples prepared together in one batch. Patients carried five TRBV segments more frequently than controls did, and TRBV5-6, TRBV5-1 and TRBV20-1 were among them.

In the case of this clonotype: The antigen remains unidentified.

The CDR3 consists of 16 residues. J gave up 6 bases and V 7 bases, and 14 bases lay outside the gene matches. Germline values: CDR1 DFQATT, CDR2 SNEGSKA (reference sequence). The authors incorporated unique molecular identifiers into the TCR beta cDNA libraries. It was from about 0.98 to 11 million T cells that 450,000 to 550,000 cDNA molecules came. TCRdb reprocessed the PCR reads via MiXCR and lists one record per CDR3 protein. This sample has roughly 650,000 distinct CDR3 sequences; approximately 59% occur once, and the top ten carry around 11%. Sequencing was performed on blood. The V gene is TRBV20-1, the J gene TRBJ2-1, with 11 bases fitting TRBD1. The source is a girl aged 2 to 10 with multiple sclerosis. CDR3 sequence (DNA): TGCAGTGGAGGGACCGAGGGACAGGGGGGAATCAATGAGCAGTTCTTC. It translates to CSGGTEGQGGINEQFF.